This T cell receptor (beta chain) was profiled in a study of vaccination and CD4 T cells after COVID-19. Overall study context: Cells were stimulated with overlapping spike peptides from SARS-CoV-2, HCoV-NL63, HCoV-OC43 and HCoV-229E. Overall study findings and caveats: Median roughly 86% of reactive clones detected in convalescent patients emerged only post-vaccination.

A few counts support this clonotype. Antigen unknown. Cultured CD4+ T cell DNA was sequenced using the Oncomine TCR Beta short-read assay. TCRdb redid the calling of the PCR reads with MiXCR, one entry per CDR3 protein. This table has 15,000 or so distinct CDR3 sequences, around 40% appearing once. This sample's treatment: approximately 10-day PBMC culture with coronavirus spike peptide pools or control peptides (ViraFEST assay). On days 3 and 7, half the medium was swapped for fresh IL-2-containing medium. This CDR3 region has 13 residues. The germline V gene has CDR1 LNHNV and CDR2 YYDKDF (reference sequence). Trimming removed 0 bases from V and 1 base from J, with 4 bases in between.

Sequenced material: CD4+ T cells from blood, cultured in vitro. V and J are TRBV15 and TRBJ2-7, with D unresolved. This receptor was identified in a human donor who had recovered from COVID-19. CDR3 nucleotides: TGTGCCACCAGCAGAGATTATTCCTACGAGCAGTACTTC. It yields the protein CATSRDYSYEQYF.